This record concerns one T cell receptor (beta chain) sequence. Its target is not known. This sample stems from a study of cytomegalovirus exposure and HLA in healthy donors. Study-wide results and caveats: Most TCR sequences were rare, but some public TCRs occurred in many donors. Per published reports, the classifier diagnosed cytomegalovirus status with high specificity and sensitivity. TCR beta chains numbering some 150 were designated cytomegalovirus-associated.

Germline loops: CDR1 MNHNY, CDR2 SVGAGI (reference sequence). The CDR3 loop spans 14 amino acids. Trimming removed 6 bases from V and 5 bases from J; junction bases left unmatched: 5. Primers: 60 Vbeta forward and 13 Jbeta reverse. Generated by immunoSEQ multiplex PCR, the TCRdb table keeps only in-frame clones and is missing some. The table has 90,000 to 150,000 clones, about 72% seen once. Material for sequencing was PBMCs. The sequence was collected from a man in his fifties in good health and CMV-seropositive. The rearrangement links TRBV6-6 to TRBJ2-7; 12 nucleotides align to TRBD1. This CDR3 reads CASRRGQGAHEQYF. The CDR3 DNA sequence: TGTGCCAGCAGGAGGGGACAGGGGGCCCACGAGCAGTACTTC.